The 18 T cell receptor beta chains below come from one sample, sequenced in a study of T cell responses to AZD1222 COVID-19 vaccine. TCRdb's table, derived via immunoSEQ multiplex PCR, lists solely in-frame clones and lacks some. The profile covers tens of thousands of clones, with about 83% appearing a single time and 8.5% to 10% taken by the ten largest. Sequenced here: peripheral blood, sampled on day 0 of AZD1222 vaccination. These receptor sequences come from an adult in good health.

The rearrangement uses TRBV6-1 and TRBJ1-2; the D is unclear. V was pared by 2 bases and J by 7 bases, with 17 bases between. This CDR3 contains 15 residues. Germline assignment: CDR1 MNHNS and CDR2 SASEGT. The CDR3 region is CASSERWAPVGGYTF. CDR3 DNA sequence: TGTGCCAGCAGTGAACGATGGGCGCCTGTGGGTGGCTACACCTTC.

The V gene is TRBV6-5, the J gene TRBJ1-1; D is unresolved. CDR1 and CDR2 from the germline V gene are MNHEY and SVGAGI. Trimming cost V 6 bases and J 8 bases, with 16 bases left between them. This CDR3 region has 13 residues. In DNA form, the CDR3 reads TGTGCCAGCAGAAACAGCTATCTTAAGGAAGCTTTCTTT. Translating it yields CASRNSYLKEAFF.

The chain couples TRBV7-8 to TRBJ2-1, with 8 nucleotides matching TRBD2. Germline-derived CDR1 and CDR2 are SGHVS and FQNEAQ. V shed 4 bases, J shed 7 bases, and the junction held 12 bases outside the gene matches. This CDR3 contains 16 residues. The CDR3 DNA follows: TGTGCCAGCAGCTCCCTGAGCGGGAGATCGGGTAATGAGCAGTTCTTC. Its protein product is CASSSLSGRSGNEQFF.

This chain links TRBV25-1 with TRBJ1-4; a weak D match, TRBD1 (5 bases). This CDR3 spans 18 amino acids. Germline CDR1 MGHDK, CDR2 SYGVNS. V was clipped by 0 bases and J by 0 bases, with 14 bases between them. CDR3 in amino acids: CASSEYLGGTATNEKLFF. The CDR3 nucleotides are TGTGCCAGCAGTGAATATCTCGGGGGGACTGCAACTAATGAAAAACTGTTTTTT.

This chain uses TRBV27 with TRBJ2-3; D is undetermined. The CDR3 has 13 amino acids. Germline V gene data show CDR1 as MNHEY and CDR2 as SMNVEV (reference sequence). With 4 bases removed from V and 0 bases from J, the gap between germline ends came to 5 bases. CDR3 residues: CASSSHSTDTQYF. CDR3 nucleotide sequence: TGTGCCAGCAGTTCTCATAGCACAGATACGCAGTATTTT.

The chain recombines TRBV9 with TRBJ1-6, with D unclear. There are 14 residues in the CDR3. Per the germline V gene, CDR1 is SGDLS and CDR2 is YYNGEE. Trimming took off 0 bases at V and 5 bases at J, with 6 bases between the two ends. This CDR3 reads CASSVVANNSPLHF. The CDR3 DNA sequence: TGTGCCAGCAGCGTAGTGGCGAATAATTCACCCCTCCACTTT.

The gene calls are TRBV5-6 and TRBJ2-7; 7 nucleotides line up with TRBD1. J was trimmed by 2 bases and V by 4 bases; bases with no gene match: 3. CDR1 SGHDT and CDR2 YYEEEE come from the germline V gene. The CDR3 runs 13 residues. CDR3 DNA: TGTGCCAGCAGCACGGGACAGACCTACGAGCAGTACTTC. Translated, it gives CASSTGQTYEQYF.

The chain links TRBV5-1 to TRBJ1-1, with a tentative D call TRBD1 (5 bases). This CDR3 contains 14 residues. V gave up 6 bases and J gave up 10 bases, with 22 bases separating them. The V gene's germline CDR1 is SGHRS and CDR2 YFSETQ. CDR3 nucleotides: TGCGCCAGCAAGGAGGGGCTCGTCGGGGAGGGAGCTTTCTTT. Its translation is CASKEGLVGEGAFF.

The rearrangement uses TRBV5-6 and TRBJ2-3; TRBD2 aligns across 11 bases. This CDR3 has 17 residues. The germline V gene encodes CDR1 SGHDT and CDR2 YYEEEE. J lost 4 bases, V lost 3 bases, and 10 bases had no gene match. CDR3 amino acids: CASSWGTSGLGADTQYF. DNA for the CDR3: TGTGCCAGCAGCTGGGGGACTAGCGGTTTGGGCGCAGATACGCAGTATTTT.

The V and J genes are TRBV18 and TRBJ2-7; D unclear. Trimming removed 3 bases from V and 7 bases from J, with 10 bases in between. The CDR3 is 12 amino acids. Germline loops: CDR1 KGHSH, CDR2 LQKENI. The chain's CDR3 is CASSPSGLEQYF. In DNA form, the CDR3 reads TGTGCCAGCTCACCTTCCGGGCTGGAGCAGTACTTC.

This chain's CDR3 is CATSREQGPYGYTF. CDR3 sequence (DNA): TGTGCCACCAGCAGAGAACAGGGGCCCTATGGCTACACCTTC. The rearrangement links TRBV15 to TRBJ1-2, with TRBD1 matching 7 bases. Per germline, CDR1 LNHNV and CDR2 YYDKDF (reference sequence). This CDR3 spans 14 amino acids. Trimming removed 0 bases from V and 4 bases from J; junction bases left unmatched: 2.

The V call is TRBV12-5, the J call TRBJ1-1; D remains unclear. Germline V gene lookup returns CDR1 LGHNT and CDR2 FRNRAP. This CDR3 spans 14 amino acids. Trimming shortened V by 4 bases and J by 3 bases, and 12 bases separated the two germline ends. The CDR3 reads CASGYPPRHTEAFF. The CDR3 DNA is TGTGCTAGTGGTTATCCCCCACGGCACACTGAAGCTTTCTTT.

A few counts support this clone. V and J are TRBV3-1 (or the pseudogene TRBV3-2) and TRBJ2-7; a weak D match, TRBD2 (6 bases). The CDR3 covers 14 residues. Deletions cut 0 bases from V and 6 bases from J, with 12 bases between. The germline gives CDR1 LGHDT, CDR2 YNNKEL (reference sequence). The CDR3 reads CASSQEWGVSEQYF. In DNA, the CDR3 is TGTGCCAGCAGCCAAGAATGGGGGGTATCCGAGCAGTACTTC.

The genes are TRBV16 and TRBJ1-2, with 7 bases identical to TRBD1. Germline trimming cut 0 bases from V and 8 bases from J; bases unmatched to any gene: 9. The CDR3 has 15 residues. The germline CDR1 and CDR2 sequences are KGHSY and FQNENV. The CDR3 sequence is CASSQSGRRGRGYTF. The CDR3 DNA follows: TGTGCCAGCAGCCAATCTGGGCGAAGGGGGCGAGGCTACACCTTC.

The chain couples TRBV18 to TRBJ1-2; D gene uncertain. CDR1 is KGHSH, CDR2 LQKENI, per germline. The CDR3 contains 12 residues. The V end lost 2 bases, the J end lost 6 bases, and 7 bases lay between the germline ends. The DNA for the CDR3 is TGTGCCAGCTCACCAAACGGGGATGGCTACACCTTC. The encoded protein is CASSPNGDGYTF.

A few counts support this clone. V and J are TRBV7-6 and TRBJ1-5; D might be TRBD1 (6 bases). Germline assignment: CDR1 SGHVS and CDR2 FNYEAQ. The CDR3 contains 15 residues. V was trimmed by 1 base and J by 6 bases, leaving 13 bases between them. CDR3 coding DNA: TGTGCCAGCAGCTTAGGGATGGGGGGCGGTCAGCCCCAGCATTTT. This sequence encodes CASSLGMGGGQPQHF.

The J gene is TRBJ2-4, the V gene TRBV19, with TRBD1 matching over 8 bases. The germline gives CDR1 LNHDA, CDR2 SQIVND (reference sequence). This CDR3 contains 13 residues. Losses at the gene ends were 3 bases for V and 11 bases for J; bases not matched to a gene: 6. This CDR3 is CASSMDREAFQYF. DNA for the CDR3: TGTGCCAGTAGTATGGACAGGGAGGCATTTCAGTACTTC.

This clone has just a few counts. The CDR3 nucleotides read TGTGCCAGCAGCAGGGGAGAAGGGTTGGTCGAGCAGTACTTC. This sequence encodes CASSRGEGLVEQYF. The J gene is TRBJ2-7, the V gene TRBV21-1; TRBD2, the table's D call, lacks a check against the DNA. TRBV21-1 is a known pseudogene. The CDR3 totals 14 residues.